The clone carrying this TCR beta chain has a handful of counts. What it binds is unknown. Use of 60 Vbeta and 13 Jbeta primers characterized the PCR. Data came from immunoSEQ multiplex PCR; TCRdb stores just in-frame clones and leaves some out. The sample yields over 85,000 clones, 60% to 85% seen once. This CDR3 region has 18 residues. This specimen belongs to a study of cytomegalovirus exposure and HLA in healthy donors. Whereas donors were nominally healthy upon sampling, unrecorded immune exposures were probable. Study-wide results and limits: Productive status was seen about 90% or about 30% of the time for most TCR beta V segments in an earlier analysis. Cytomegalovirus-associated TCR beta chains were listed, numbering 150 to 200.

This TCR derives from a woman aged 55-70 years in good health and CMV-seropositive. Sample: PBMCs. The chain joins TRBV1 to TRBJ1-1; no check of the table's D call, TRBD1, against the DNA was made. TRBV1 is listed as a pseudogene. CDR3 residues: CTSSPQAWLGVGNTEAFF. The DNA of the CDR3 is TGCACCAGCAGCCCCCAAGCCTGGTTAGGGGTGGGGAACACTGAAGCTTTCTTT.